This TCR beta chain was identified in a study of cytomegalovirus exposure and HLA in healthy donors. Study context: Both the 120 or so validation repertoires and the approximately 620 first-cohort repertoires used the same platform, as reported by a later analysis.

TCRdb's table, derived via immunoSEQ multiplex PCR, lists solely in-frame clones and lacks some. The sample yields 150,000 to 200,000 clones, 70% to 90% seen once. Trimming removed 0 bases at V and 2 bases at J, with 10 bases between. The CDR3 extends over 15 amino acids. Looked up from germline, CDR1 is MNHEY and CDR2 is SVGAGI. The study's findings and limits: Cytomegalovirus-associated TCR beta chains were listed, numbering more than 150. Reports indicated that the classifier achieved high specificity and sensitivity in diagnosing cytomegalovirus status. A few chains linked to CMV were shown in vitro to be specific for CMV antigens.

As to this clone: Its antigen is unidentified.

The gene calls are TRBV6-5 and TRBJ1-2; a possible D gene is TRBD1 (5 bases). Sequencing used PBMCs. The sequence was collected from a woman in her 30s in good health and CMV-seronegative. The CDR3 nucleotides read TGTGCCAGCAGTTACTCGCGGGGCCCGAACTATGGCTACACCTTC. Its protein product is CASSYSRGPNYGYTF.